This T cell receptor (beta chain) was sequenced during a study of beta chain features in type 1 diabetes. For the study at large: There were some 110 million sorted cells examined across all samples. General study results and limits: TCRB CDR3s were moderately but significantly shorter in Type 1 diabetes patients in all four CD4+ subsets.

This clone was picked up a small number of times. Antigen unknown. Since all of the isolated RNA was reverse transcribed, expressed TCRB transcripts were what got sequenced. Using immunoSEQ multiplex PCR, the repertoire was profiled, and TCRdb retains in-frame clones only, with some absent. The sample lists some 270,000 clones, approximately 11% occurring once. Germline V CDR1 and CDR2: LGHNT, FRNRAP. V lost 1 base and J lost 1; bases outside the gene matches: 2. The CDR3 extends over 16 amino acids. The sequence derives from a man in his thirties or forties with type 1 diabetes. This sequence joins TRBV12-5 and TRBJ2-3, with TRBD1 matching over 10 bases. The material sequenced was naive CD4+ T cells from blood. CDR3 sequence (DNA): TGTGCTAGTGGTTTGGGACAGGGGGCAGGCACAGATACGCAGTATTTT. It translates to CASGLGQGAGTDTQYF.